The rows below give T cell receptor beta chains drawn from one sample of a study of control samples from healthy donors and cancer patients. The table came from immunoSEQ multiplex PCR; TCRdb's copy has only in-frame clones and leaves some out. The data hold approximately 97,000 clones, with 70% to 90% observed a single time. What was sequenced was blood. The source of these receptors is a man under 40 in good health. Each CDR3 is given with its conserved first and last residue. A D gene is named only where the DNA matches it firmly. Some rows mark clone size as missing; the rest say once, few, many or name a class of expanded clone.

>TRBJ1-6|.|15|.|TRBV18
TGTGCCAGCTCACCAAGTTTGGCCATTAATTCACCCCTCCACTTT
CASSPSLAINSPLHF
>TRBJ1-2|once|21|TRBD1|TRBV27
TGTGCCAGCAGTTTAACGTTTTTCCCCGAGTCCGGGACAGGGTTCTCTTATGGCTACACCTTC
CASSLTFFPESGTGFSYGYTF
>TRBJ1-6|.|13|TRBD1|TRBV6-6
TGTGCCAGCAGGAAACAGGGGGATTCACCCCTCCACTTT
CASRKQGDSPLHF
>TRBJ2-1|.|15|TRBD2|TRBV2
TGTGCCAGCAGTGGGACTAGCGGGGGCCAAAATGAGCAGTTCTTC
CASSGTSGGQNEQFF
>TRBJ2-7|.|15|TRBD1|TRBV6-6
TGTGCCAGCACGGACAGGGAGGAAGGATCCTACGAGCAGTACTTC
CASTDREEGSYEQYF
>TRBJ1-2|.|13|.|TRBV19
TGTGCCAGTAGGGGTACCGGGATCTATGGCTACACCTTC
CASRGTGIYGYTF
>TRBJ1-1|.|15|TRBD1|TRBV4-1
TGCGCCAGCAGCCAAGACGGACAGGGAATAAATGGGGCTTTCTTT
CASSQDGQGINGAFF
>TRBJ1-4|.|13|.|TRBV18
TGTGCCAGCTCACCAGGGGTCGGTGAAAAACTGTTTTTT
CASSPGVGEKLFF
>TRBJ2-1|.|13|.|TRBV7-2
TGTGCCAGCAGCCCGATGGGGGGTCATGAGCAGTTCTTC
CASSPMGGHEQFF
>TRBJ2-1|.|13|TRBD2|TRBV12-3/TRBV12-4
TGTGCCGTCCGAAGGGGCGGGGGGGCTGAGCAGTTCTTC
CAVRRGGGAEQFF
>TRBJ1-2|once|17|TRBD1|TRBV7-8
TGTGCCAGCAGCTTAGCGCTCACAGGGGCTGGTAACTATGGCTACACCTTC
CASSLALTGAGNYGYTF
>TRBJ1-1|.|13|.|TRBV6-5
TGTGCCAGCACCTCCTCGGGGGGGACCAAAGCTTTCTTT
CASTSSGGTKAFF
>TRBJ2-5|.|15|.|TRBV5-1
TGCGCCAGCAGGAGAAATACAGCAAGAGGGGAGACCCAGTACTTC
CASRRNTARGETQYF
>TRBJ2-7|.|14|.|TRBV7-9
TGTGCCAGCAGCCCGTCAGGGGTGGCCTACGAGCAGTACTTC
CASSPSGVAYEQYF
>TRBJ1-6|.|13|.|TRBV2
TGTGCCAGTACCGGGTTTCCTAATTCACCCCTCCACTTT
CASTGFPNSPLHF
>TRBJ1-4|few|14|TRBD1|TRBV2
TGTGCCGGGACAGGGGCCGGCACTAATGAAAAACTGTTTTTT
CAGTGAGTNEKLFF
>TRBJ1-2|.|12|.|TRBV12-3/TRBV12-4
TGTGCCAGCAGTTTCAATAACTATGGCTACACCTTC
CASSFNNYGYTF
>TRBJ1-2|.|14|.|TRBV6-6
TGTGCCAGCAGTTACAACAGGGAAGGGTATGGCTACACCTTC
CASSYNREGYGYTF
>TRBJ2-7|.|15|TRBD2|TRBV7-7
TGTGCCAGCAGTCCTATAGCGGGGGGGTCGGGCGAGCAGTACTTC
CASSPIAGGSGEQYF
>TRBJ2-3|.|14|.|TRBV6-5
TGTGCCAGCAGGCAGGGATGGGGCACAGATACGCAGTATTTT
CASRQGWGTDTQYF
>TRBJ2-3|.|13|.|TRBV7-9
TGTGCCAGCAGCCCTACTCTGTCAGATACGCAGTATTTT
CASSPTLSDTQYF
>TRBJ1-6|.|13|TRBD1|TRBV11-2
TGTGCCAGCAGTCTCGACAGGGGTTCACCCCTCCACTTT
CASSLDRGSPLHF
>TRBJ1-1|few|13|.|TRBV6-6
TGTGCCAGCAGTTATATGGGGACCGGGAAAGCTTTCTTT
CASSYMGTGKAFF